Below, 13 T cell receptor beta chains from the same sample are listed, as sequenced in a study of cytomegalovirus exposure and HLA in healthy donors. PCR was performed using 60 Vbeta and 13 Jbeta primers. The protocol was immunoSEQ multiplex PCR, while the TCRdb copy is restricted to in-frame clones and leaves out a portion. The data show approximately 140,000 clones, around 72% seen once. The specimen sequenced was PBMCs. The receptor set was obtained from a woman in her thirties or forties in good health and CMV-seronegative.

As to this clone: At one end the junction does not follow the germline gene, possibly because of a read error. The CDR3 sequence: CASSPRGHSGANGLTF. The CDR3 DNA sequence: TGTGCCAGCAGCCCCCGCGGCCACTCTGGGGCCAACGGCCTGACTTTC. The V and J genes are TRBV7-9 and TRBJ2-6; TRBD1 is a possible D gene (5 bases). The CDR3 runs 16 residues. Germline V gives CDR1 SEHNR, CDR2 FQNEAQ (reference sequence).

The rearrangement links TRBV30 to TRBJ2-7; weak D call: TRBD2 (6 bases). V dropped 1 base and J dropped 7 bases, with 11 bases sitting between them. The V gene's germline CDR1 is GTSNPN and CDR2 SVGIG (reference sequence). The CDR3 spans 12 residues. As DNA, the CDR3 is TGTGCCTGGAGTGACGGGGGAGGTGAGCAGTACTTC. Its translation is CAWSDGGGEQYF.

The DNA for the CDR3 is TGTGCCAGCAGCCGGGCGGGACAGCACTACGAGCAGTACTTC. Translating gives CASSRAGQHYEQYF. V usage is TRBV14 and J usage is TRBJ2-7; D is perhaps TRBD1 (7 bases). The V gene lost 4 bases and the J gene lost 3 bases, with 13 bases spanning the gap. The CDR3 contains 14 residues. The germline V gene encodes CDR1 SGHDN and CDR2 FVKESK.

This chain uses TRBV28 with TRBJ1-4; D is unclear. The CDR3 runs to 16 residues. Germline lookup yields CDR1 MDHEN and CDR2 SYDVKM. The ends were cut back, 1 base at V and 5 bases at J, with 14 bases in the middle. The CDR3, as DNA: TGTGCCAGCAGTTTATTCTCAAGATTTACAAATGAAAAACTGTTTTTT. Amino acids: CASSLFSRFTNEKLFF.

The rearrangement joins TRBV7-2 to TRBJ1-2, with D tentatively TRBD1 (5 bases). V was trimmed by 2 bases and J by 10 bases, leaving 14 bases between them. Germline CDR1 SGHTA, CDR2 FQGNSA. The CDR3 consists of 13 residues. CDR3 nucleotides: TGTGCCAGCAGCTTAACGGGGGAGAAAGACTACACCTTC. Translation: CASSLTGEKDYTF.

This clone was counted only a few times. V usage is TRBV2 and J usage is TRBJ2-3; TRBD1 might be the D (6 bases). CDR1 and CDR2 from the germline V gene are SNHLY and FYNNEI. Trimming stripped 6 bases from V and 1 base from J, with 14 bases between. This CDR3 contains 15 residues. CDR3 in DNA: TGTGCCAGCAGGCCACAGGGATTGGGCACAGATACGCAGTATTTT. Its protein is CASRPQGLGTDTQYF.

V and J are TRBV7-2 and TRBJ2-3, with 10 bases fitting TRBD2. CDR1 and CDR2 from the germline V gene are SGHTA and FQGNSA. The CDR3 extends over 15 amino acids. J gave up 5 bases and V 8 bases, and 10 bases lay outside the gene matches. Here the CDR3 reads CASSGAGGPEDTQYF. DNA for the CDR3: TGTGCCAGCTCTGGAGCGGGGGGGCCGGAAGATACGCAGTATTTT.

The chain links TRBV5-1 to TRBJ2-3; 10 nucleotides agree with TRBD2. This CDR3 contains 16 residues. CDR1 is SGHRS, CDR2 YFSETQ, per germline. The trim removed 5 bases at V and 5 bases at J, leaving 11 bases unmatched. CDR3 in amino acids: CASSKGVAGGIDTQYF. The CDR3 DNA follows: TGCGCCAGCAGTAAGGGCGTAGCGGGAGGAATAGATACGCAGTATTTT.

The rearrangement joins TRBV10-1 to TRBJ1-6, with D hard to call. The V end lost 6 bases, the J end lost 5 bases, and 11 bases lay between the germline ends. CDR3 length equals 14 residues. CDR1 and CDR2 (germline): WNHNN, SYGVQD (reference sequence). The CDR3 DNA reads TGCGCCAGCAGCCCCTCGGGGAATAATTCACCCCTCCACTTT. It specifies CASSPSGNNSPLHF.

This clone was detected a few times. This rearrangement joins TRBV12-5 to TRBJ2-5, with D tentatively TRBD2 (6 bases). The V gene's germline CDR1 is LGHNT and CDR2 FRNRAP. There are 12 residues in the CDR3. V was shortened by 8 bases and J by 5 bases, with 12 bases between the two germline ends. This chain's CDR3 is CASSSGTETQYF. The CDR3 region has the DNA TGTGCTAGTAGTAGCGGTACTGAGACCCAGTACTTC.

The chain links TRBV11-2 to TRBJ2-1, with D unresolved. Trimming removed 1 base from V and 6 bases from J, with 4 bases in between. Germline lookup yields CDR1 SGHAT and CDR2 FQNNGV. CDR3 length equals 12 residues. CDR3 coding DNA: TGTGCCAGCAGCTTAGCTAGCAATGAGCAGTTCTTC. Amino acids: CASSLASNEQFF.

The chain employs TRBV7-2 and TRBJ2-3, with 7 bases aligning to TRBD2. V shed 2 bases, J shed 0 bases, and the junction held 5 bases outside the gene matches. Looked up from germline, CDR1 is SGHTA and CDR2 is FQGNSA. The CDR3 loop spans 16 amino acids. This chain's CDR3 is CASSLNGAGSTDTQYF. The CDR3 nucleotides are TGTGCCAGCAGCTTAAACGGAGCGGGGAGCACAGATACGCAGTATTTT.

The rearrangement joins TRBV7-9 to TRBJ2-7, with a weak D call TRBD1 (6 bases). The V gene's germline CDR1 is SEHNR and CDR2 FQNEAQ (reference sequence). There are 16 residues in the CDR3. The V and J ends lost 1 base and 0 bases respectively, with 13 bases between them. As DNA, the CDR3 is TGTGCCAGCAGCTTAGGCTGGGGGCGGAGCTCCTACGAGCAGTACTTC. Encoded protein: CASSLGWGRSSYEQYF.